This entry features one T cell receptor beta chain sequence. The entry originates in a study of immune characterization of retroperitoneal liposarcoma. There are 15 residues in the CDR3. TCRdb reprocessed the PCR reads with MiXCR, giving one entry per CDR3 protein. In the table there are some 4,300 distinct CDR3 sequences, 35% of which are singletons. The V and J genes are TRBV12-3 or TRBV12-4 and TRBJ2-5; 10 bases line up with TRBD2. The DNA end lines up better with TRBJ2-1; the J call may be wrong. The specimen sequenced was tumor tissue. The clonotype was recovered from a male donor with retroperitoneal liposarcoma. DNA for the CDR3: TGTGCCAGCAGTCCTACTAGCGGGGAACACAATGAGCAGTTCTTC. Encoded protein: CASSPTSGEHNEQFF.